Listed below are T cell receptor beta chains from one sample, sequenced in a study of control samples from healthy donors and cancer patients. Clones were sequenced by immunoSEQ multiplex PCR, and TCRdb holds only the in-frame ones, with some missing. The data hold fewer than 65,000 clones, with 80% observed a single time. Sequenced sample: blood. Receptors originate from a man aged 65-85 years in good health. Each CDR3 is given with its conserved first and last residue. A D gene is named only where the DNA matches it firmly. Clone size, where shown, is once, few, many, or a class for clones that have expanded.

D gene	V gene	J gene	clone size	CDR3 protein	CDR3 DNA
-	TRBV18	TRBJ1-2	-	CASSTNTYFYGYTF	TGTGCCAGCTCGACCAACACGTACTTCTATGGCTACACCTTC
-	TRBV12-2	TRBJ2-7	-	CASRLQGEDSYEQYF	TGTGCAAGTCGCTTACAGGGGGAGGACTCCTACGAGCAGTACTTC
TRBD1	TRBV5-6	TRBJ2-7	-	CASSRWDRAYEQYF	TGTGCCAGCAGCCGCTGGGACAGGGCCTACGAGCAGTACTTC
TRBD2	TRBV7-3	TRBJ2-3	-	CASSDGTSGRFDTQYF	TGTGCCAGCAGCGATGGGACTAGCGGGAGGTTTGATACGCAGTATTTT
TRBD2	TRBV24-1	TRBJ2-3	-	CATSDPLGLADADTQYF	TGTGCCACCAGTGACCCATTAGGACTAGCGGACGCAGATACGCAGTATTTT
-	TRBV4-1	TRBJ1-2	-	CASSQVVRRTDRGYGYTF	TGCGCCAGCAGCCAAGTAGTAAGGCGGACAGATCGTGGCTATGGCTACACCTTC
-	TRBV7-2	TRBJ2-7	-	CASSFRLLVSEQYF	TGTGCCAGCAGCTTCCGACTGCTTGTGAGCGAGCAGTACTTC
-	TRBV15	TRBJ2-3	-	CATSRDLATDTQYF	TGTGCCACCAGCAGAGATCTCGCCACAGATACGCAGTATTTT
-	TRBV6-1	TRBJ2-6	-	CASSDRGVAGANVLTF	TGTGCCAGCAGTGACAGGGGAGTTGCTGGGGCCAACGTCCTGACTTTC
TRBD1	TRBV13	TRBJ1-4	-	CASSISDRGEKLFF	TGTGCCAGCAGCATATCGGACAGGGGAGAAAAACTGTTTTTT
-	TRBV4-1	TRBJ2-1	-	CASSPEPTNEQFF	TGCGCCAGCAGCCCGGAGCCAACGAATGAGCAGTTCTTC
-	TRBV9	TRBJ2-1	-	CASSVPPYNEQFF	TGTGCCAGCAGCGTCCCCCCCTACAATGAGCAGTTCTTC
-	TRBV10-3	TRBJ1-6	-	CAISEFRSGDYNSPLHF	TGTGCCATCAGTGAGTTCCGGTCAGGGGACTATAATTCACCCCTCCACTTT
-	TRBV10-3	TRBJ2-7	few	CAISELTYEQYF	TGTGCCATCAGTGAGCTCACTTACGAGCAGTACTTC
TRBD2	TRBV19	TRBJ2-1	-	CASSIRAGGLYEQFF	TGTGCCAGTAGTATACGAGCGGGGGGGCTCTATGAGCAGTTCTTC
TRBD1	TRBV19	TRBJ2-6	-	CASGQGLLSGANVLTF	TGTGCCAGTGGACAGGGCCTACTCTCTGGGGCCAACGTCCTGACTTTC
-	TRBV11-1	TRBJ2-3	once	CASSLLALDTQYF	TGTGCCAGCAGCTTATTAGCGTTAGATACGCAGTATTTT
-	TRBV27	TRBJ1-6	-	CASSLSEENSPLHF	TGTGCCAGCAGTTTATCGGAAGAGAATTCACCCCTCCACTTT
-	TRBV6-1	TRBJ1-3	-	CASSEVLSSSGNTIYF	TGTGCCAGCAGTGAAGTGCTCTCTAGCTCTGGAAACACCATATATTTT
-	TRBV2	TRBJ1-2	once	CASSGERGYGYTF	TGTGCCAGCAGTGGCGAAAGGGGGTATGGCTACACCTTC
-	TRBV5-1	TRBJ2-2	-	CASSFTGPGELFF	TGCGCCAGCAGCTTTACAGGACCCGGGGAGCTGTTTTTT
-	TRBV24-1	TRBJ1-4	-	CATQGNGANEKLFF	TGTGCCACCCAGGGGAACGGAGCTAATGAAAAACTGTTTTTT
-	TRBV29-1	TRBJ2-2	-	CSVVYGGELFF	TGCAGCGTTGTCTACGGCGGGGAGCTGTTTTTT
-	TRBV3-1/TRBV3-2	TRBJ1-1	-	CASSPRVNTEAFF	TGTGCCAGCAGCCCGCGAGTGAACACTGAAGCTTTCTTT
TRBD1	TRBV28	TRBJ1-1	-	CASGTLGGLNTEAFF	TGTGCCAGCGGAACTCTAGGGGGCTTAAACACTGAAGCTTTCTTT
-	TRBV5-4	TRBJ2-1	-	CASSLDRDNEQFF	TGTGCCAGCAGCTTGGACAGAGACAATGAGCAGTTCTTC
TRBD1	TRBV19	TRBJ1-1	-	CASSMRALSGQGARTEAFF	TGTGCCAGTAGTATGAGGGCCCTATCGGGACAGGGGGCGCGGACTGAAGCTTTCTTT
-	TRBV3-1/TRBV3-2	TRBJ1-1	-	CASSSTRTEAFF	TGTGCCAGCAGCTCGACCAGAACTGAAGCTTTCTTT
TRBD2	TRBV24-1	TRBJ2-1	-	CATSDRDLAGVRNEQFF	TGTGCCACCAGTGATCGGGATCTAGCGGGAGTTCGGAATGAGCAGTTCTTC
TRBD1	TRBV28	TRBJ1-1	-	CASSQGGRAGEAFF	TGTGCCAGCAGCCAAGGGGGCAGGGCGGGTGAAGCTTTCTTT
-	TRBV18	TRBJ2-7	-	CASSLAGTASYEQYF	TGTGCCAGCTCGCTCGCCGGGACCGCTTCCTACGAGCAGTACTTC
TRBD2	TRBV7-2	TRBJ2-3	-	CASSSQRGRTDTQYF	TGTGCCAGCAGCTCCCAGCGGGGGCGCACAGATACGCAGTATTTT
-	TRBV7-2	TRBJ1-1	-	CASRRGMSTEAFF	TGTGCCAGCAGGAGGGGGATGAGCACTGAAGCTTTCTTT
-	TRBV5-4	TRBJ2-5	-	CASSLRARGETQYF	TGTGCCAGCAGCTTGAGGGCCAGGGGTGAGACCCAGTACTTC
-	TRBV6-5	TRBJ2-4	-	CASSYGGDQAKNIQYF	TGTGCCAGCAGTTACGGTGGGGACCAAGCCAAAAACATTCAGTACTTC
TRBD2	TRBV5-1	TRBJ2-3	-	CASSMAPSGVTDTQYF	TGCGCCAGCAGCATGGCCCCTAGCGGGGTAACAGATACGCAGTATTTT
-	TRBV5-1	TRBJ1-1	-	CASSPGRANTEAFF	TGCGCCAGCAGCCCGGGACGGGCGAACACTGAAGCTTTCTTT
TRBD2	TRBV7-9	TRBJ2-3	-	CASSFTSGGTHTDTQYF	TGTGCCAGCAGCTTCACTAGCGGGGGGACTCACACAGATACGCAGTATTTT
-	TRBV5-1	TRBJ1-2	-	CASKLETRYNYGYTF	TGCGCCAGCAAACTAGAGACGAGGTATAACTATGGCTACACCTTC
-	TRBV5-5	TRBJ1-3	-	CASSLEAGSGNTIYF	TGTGCCAGCAGCCTCGAAGCGGGATCTGGAAACACCATATATTTT
-	TRBV30	TRBJ2-2	-	CAWSVGGANTGELFF	TGTGCCTGGAGTGTAGGCGGAGCGAACACCGGGGAGCTGTTTTTT
TRBD2	TRBV3-1/TRBV3-2	TRBJ2-3	-	CASRPYYSGAGTDTQYF	TGTGCCAGCAGACCTTATTATAGCGGGGCAGGCACAGATACGCAGTATTTT